This paragraph covers one T cell receptor beta chain sequence. This sample is part of a study of blood T cell repertoires in COVID-19. Study details: Collection of acute and convalescent COVID-19 samples took place in the United States, Italy and Spain. Sample material is recorded as cDNA or gDNA derived from T cells, B-cell-depleted T cells, or PBMCs.

Authors' data handling: Using reference gene primer amplification, nucleated cell counts were estimated. The protocol was immunoSEQ multiplex PCR, while the TCRdb copy is restricted to in-frame clones and leaves out a portion. For V, J and clone size, that table is used; D and trimming come from the DNA. The top ten clones hold 2% to 2.5% of a sample with fewer than 350,000 clones, 75% to 90% of them seen once. J gave up 6 bases and V 3 bases, and 12 bases lay outside the gene matches. Germline V gene sequence: CDR1 SGHRS, CDR2 YFSETQ. This CDR3 region has 16 residues. Sequencing input: peripheral blood. The TCR sequence derives from a woman in her twenties or thirties who had recovered from COVID-19. The chain has TRBV5-1 and TRBJ2-1; 7 bases are shared with TRBD1. CDR3 sequence: CASSSLPGQNFNEQFF. CDR3 sequence (DNA): TGCGCCAGCAGCTCATTACCGGGACAGAACTTCAATGAGCAGTTCTTC. Full variable domain (outside the CDR3, taken from reference TRBV5-1 and TRBJ2-1): KAGVTQTPRYLIKTRGQQVTLSCSPISGHRSVSWYQQTPGQGLQFLFEYFSETQRNKGNFPGRFSGRQFSNSRSEMNVSTLELGDSALYLCASSSLPGQNFNEQFFGPGTRLTVL.